These 15 T cell receptor beta chains came from one sample sequenced in a study of metastatic and nonmetastatic thyroid tumors. TCRdb reprocessed the PCR reads using MiXCR. The repertoire holds just under 20,000 clones, with more than 30% as singletons. No patient had received any treatment before thyroid surgery. The specimen sequenced was tumor tissue. These receptors came from a female donor with papillary thyroid cancer or a benign thyroid nodule (not recorded which). Some clones in this sample may be carry-over from other donors' samples.

The CDR3 bases are TGTGCCAGCAGCACCCGGACAGCCAACTATGGCTACACCTTC. Its translation is CASSTRTANYGYTF. This chain links TRBV13 with TRBJ1-2; possible D gene TRBD1, 6 bases. Trimming removed 5 bases at V and 2 bases at J, with 12 bases between. The CDR3 has 14 amino acids. CDR1 and CDR2 from the germline V gene are PRHDT and FYEKMQ (reference sequence).

In DNA form, the CDR3 reads TGCGCCAGCAGTGGGGACAGATCCACAGATACGCAGTATTTT. Encoded protein: CASSGDRSTDTQYF. The rearrangement links TRBV10-1 to TRBJ2-3, with TRBD1 matching over 7 bases. This CDR3 spans 14 amino acids. Per the germline V gene, CDR1 is WNHNN and CDR2 is SYGVQD (reference sequence). J gave up 2 bases and V 4 bases, and 3 bases lay outside the gene matches.

This clone turned up a few times. V and J are TRBV12-3 or TRBV12-4 and TRBJ2-2; D unresolved. The CDR3 contains 14 residues. Trimming pared 2 bases from V and 5 bases from J, leaving 9 bases between. The DNA for the CDR3 is TGTGCCAGCAGTTTAATACAGTATACCGGGGAGCTGTTTTTT. Protein: CASSLIQYTGELFF.

This clone turned up a few times. This chain connects TRBV19 to TRBJ2-3; 7 bases are a match to TRBD1. The CDR3 length is 17 residues. CDR1 and CDR2 (germline): LNHDA, SQIVND (reference sequence). With V trimmed by 6 bases and J by 0 bases, 12 bases remained unmatched. The CDR3 loop reads CASRRTGQFSSTDTQYF. For the CDR3, the DNA is TGTGCCAGTAGGCGGACAGGACAGTTTTCTAGCACAGATACGCAGTATTTT. The variable domain in full, with the rest retrieved from reference TRBV19 and TRBJ2-3, is DGGITQSPKYLFRKEGQNVTLSCEQNLNHDAMYWYRQDPGQGLRLIYYSQIVNDFQKGDIAEGYSVSREKKESFPLTVTSAQKNPTAFYLCASRRTGQFSSTDTQYFGPGTRLTVL.

The V and J genes are TRBV5-1 and TRBJ2-7; 7 bases map to TRBD1. The length of the CDR3 is 14 residues. After removal of 3 bases from V and 3 bases from J, the junction contained 6 bases not matched to a gene. Germline V CDR1 and CDR2: SGHRS, YFSETQ. In DNA, the CDR3 is TGCGCCAGCAGCTGGGGACAGATCGACTACGAGCAGTACTTC. This gives the protein CASSWGQIDYEQYF.

V is TRBV6-1 and J is TRBJ1-1, with D perhaps TRBD1 (5 bases). Trimming shortened V by 8 bases and J by 3 bases, and 13 bases separated the two germline ends. Germline CDR1 reads MNHNS; CDR2 reads SASEGT. There are 13 residues in the CDR3. The CDR3 coding sequence is TGTGCCAGCGCCCGGGGGTTTGACACTGAAGCTTTCTTT. This gives the protein CASARGFDTEAFF.

The chain recombines TRBV6-1 with TRBJ1-1; D is uncertain. The germline V and J ends were trimmed by 6 bases and 0 bases, with 11 bases remaining between them. Germline V gene lookup returns CDR1 MNHNS and CDR2 SASEGT. The CDR3 has 14 amino acids. The CDR3 nucleotides are TGTGCCAGCAGGACCGTTTACTTGAACACTGAAGCTTTCTTT. As protein: CASRTVYLNTEAFF.

The J gene is TRBJ1-5, the V gene TRBV19; unclear D gene. The CDR3 runs to 13 residues. The germline V and J ends were trimmed by 6 bases and 3 bases, with 9 bases remaining between them. In germline, CDR1 is LNHDA, CDR2 SQIVND (reference sequence). The CDR3 is CASSTAPNQPQHF. The DNA for the CDR3 is TGTGCCAGTAGCACTGCCCCCAATCAGCCCCAGCATTTT.

This clone appeared a few times. The V gene is TRBV5-1, the J gene TRBJ2-1, with a weak D call TRBD2 (6 bases). Trimming took 5 bases from V and 1 from J, leaving 13 bases between them. The CDR3 extends over 15 amino acids. Germline V gives CDR1 SGHRS, CDR2 YFSETQ. The CDR3 bases are TGCGCCAGCAGACCCTTAGCGGAATCCTACAATGAGCAGTTCTTC. Its protein product is CASRPLAESYNEQFF.

V usage is TRBV20-1 and J usage is TRBJ2-2, with D uncertain. V shed 2 bases and J shed 1 base, with 17 bases lying between them. This CDR3 is 17 amino acids long. Germline V gene sequence: CDR1 DFQATT, CDR2 SNEGSKA (reference sequence). Here the CDR3 DNA reads TGCAGTGCTAGATCCCTCTCCCCGGCAGGGAACACCGGGGAGCTGTTTTTT. This codes for CSARSLSPAGNTGELFF.

This clone was recorded a few times. The gene calls are TRBV27 and TRBJ1-2; a possible D gene is TRBD1 (5 bases). The V gene's germline CDR1 is MNHEY and CDR2 SMNVEV (reference sequence). This CDR3 has 15 residues. With 4 bases removed from V and 0 bases from J, the gap between germline ends came to 12 bases. CDR3 residues: CASSSRGLANYGYTF. In nucleotides, the CDR3 is TGTGCCAGCAGTTCAAGGGGCCTGGCTAACTATGGCTACACCTTC.

The CDR3 DNA is TGCGCCAGCAGCCAAGAAGGTGGGATTCGAACAGATACGCAGTATTTT. This translates into CASSQEGGIRTDTQYF. The genes are TRBV4-3 and TRBJ2-3, with D unclear. V lost 0 bases, J lost 3 bases, and 13 bases lay in between. The CDR3 runs to 16 residues. Germline assignment: CDR1 LGHNA and CDR2 YSLEER.

This clone was counted between two and nine times. The chain uses TRBV2 and TRBJ2-6, with 7 bases aligning to TRBD1. Germline CDR1 reads SNHLY; CDR2 reads FYNNEI. The CDR3 is 16 residues long. J gave up 1 base and V 9 bases, and 9 bases lay outside the gene matches. The CDR3 region is CASTGQATSGANVLTF. Written as DNA, the CDR3 is TGTGCCAGTACCGGACAGGCCACGTCTGGGGCCAACGTCCTGACTTTC.

V gene TRBV5-1 combines with J gene TRBJ2-3, with 15 positions matching TRBD2. There are 16 residues in the CDR3. V gave up 3 bases and J gave up 5 bases; unmatched junction bases: 4. Germline CDR1 reads SGHRS; CDR2 reads YFSETQ. The CDR3 nucleotides read TGCGCCAGCAGCTCGGGACTAGCGGGAGGAAAAGATACGCAGTATTTT. It is translated as CASSSGLAGGKDTQYF.

This rearrangement joins TRBV6-1 to TRBJ1-1; TRBD1 aligns across 8 bases. This CDR3 contains 16 residues. Germline assignment: CDR1 MNHNS and CDR2 SASEGT. J lost 6 bases, V lost 2 bases, and 11 bases had no gene match. In nucleotides, the CDR3 is TGTGCCAGCAGTGAACCTGGCAGGGGGCGAGTGTCTGAAGCTTTCTTT. Protein product: CASSEPGRGRVSEAFF.